The clone carrying this TCR beta chain was found once. This CDR3 is 11 amino acids long. Germline V gene data show CDR1 as ENHRY and CDR2 as SYGVKD. Trimming stripped 6 bases from V and 12 bases from J, with 15 bases between. These data belong to a study of blood T cell repertoires in COVID-19. Study information: T cells, B-cell-depleted T cells, or PBMCs supplied cDNA or gDNA.

In the study's own analysis: Reference gene primer amplification gave estimated nucleated cell counts. TCRdb's copy holds only in-frame clones and misses some; the assay was immunoSEQ multiplex PCR. V, J and clone size were drawn from that table, and D and trimming were deduced from the DNA. The repertoire holds 150,000 to 180,000 clones, 75% to 85% seen once, with roughly 8.9% in the top ten. The clonotype originates from a woman aged 45-60 years with acute or convalescent COVID-19. The gene calls are TRBV10-3 and TRBJ2-7; D remains unclear. Sequences were obtained from peripheral blood. The chain's CDR3 is CAIRETPGWYF. The CDR3 DNA is TGTGCCATCAGGGAAACACCCGGGTGGTACTTC.